At least ten counts were recorded for the clone carrying this TCR beta chain. The antigen is unknown. This sample's time point: newly diagnosed GD, antithyroid drugs for less than 3 months. The TCR library was prepared using RNA isolated from PBMCs. This sample stems from a study of regulatory T cells in long-lasting Graves disease. Overall study findings and caveats: Sharing of public clonotypes was greater in persistent patients (about 2,700) than in new patients (almost 1,000).

Trimming took 0 bases from V and 6 from J, leaving 9 bases between them. Germline CDR1 is DFQATT and CDR2 is SNEGSKA (reference sequence). The CDR3 length is 12 residues. Combining iRepertoire HTBI primers with Arm-PCR of CDR3 regions, the authors built TCR beta libraries. TCRdb analysed the multiplex PCR reads with MiXCR anew, one entry per CDR3 protein. The sample yields roughly 420,000 distinct CDR3 sequences, 11% to 15% seen once. The sample also formed part of further work on T cells in Graves' hyperthyroidism and ophthalmopathy. That paper states: Absence of ophthalmopathy progression within 18 months defined stable Graves' hyperthyroidism. TCR CDR3 regions were first amplified by RT-PCR with HTBI primers. Model output signaled ophthalmopathy a median approximately 6 months ahead of onset.

Sequenced here: peripheral blood mononuclear cells (PBMCs), sampled at new diagnosis, from a patient treated with antithyroid drugs. The receptor comes from a woman between 50 and 59 years old with Graves disease. V usage is TRBV20-1 and J usage is TRBJ2-7; D gene uncertain. This CDR3 reads CSAREGSSEQYF. CDR3 in DNA: TGCAGTGCTAGAGAAGGCAGCTCCGAGCAGTACTTC.